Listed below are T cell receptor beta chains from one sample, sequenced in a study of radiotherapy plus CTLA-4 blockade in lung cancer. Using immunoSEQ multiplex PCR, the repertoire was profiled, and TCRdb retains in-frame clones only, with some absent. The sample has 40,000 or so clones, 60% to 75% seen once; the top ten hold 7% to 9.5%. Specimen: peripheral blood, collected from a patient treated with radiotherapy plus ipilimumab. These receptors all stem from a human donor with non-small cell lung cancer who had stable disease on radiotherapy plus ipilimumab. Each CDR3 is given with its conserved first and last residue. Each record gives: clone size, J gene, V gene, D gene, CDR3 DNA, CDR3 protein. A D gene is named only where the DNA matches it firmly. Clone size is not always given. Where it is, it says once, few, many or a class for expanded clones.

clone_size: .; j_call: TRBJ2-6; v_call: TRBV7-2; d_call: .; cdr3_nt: TGTGCCAGCAGCTTAGGACCGGCAGGGCTTTCCTCTGGGGCCAACGTCCTGACTTTC; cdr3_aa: CASSLGPAGLSSGANVLTF
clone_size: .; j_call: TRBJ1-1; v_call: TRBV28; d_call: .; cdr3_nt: TGTGCCAGCTTGGCGGGGGCCTTGGAAGCTTTCTTT; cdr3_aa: CASLAGALEAFF
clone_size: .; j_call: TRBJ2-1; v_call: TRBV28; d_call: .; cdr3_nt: TGTGCCAGCAGTTTGGGGGTGCCGTGGGAGCAGTTCTTC; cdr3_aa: CASSLGVPWEQFF
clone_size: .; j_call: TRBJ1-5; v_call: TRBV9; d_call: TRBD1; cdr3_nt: TGTGCCAGCAGCGCGGGACAGGGAGGGTATAGCAATCAGCCCCAGCATTTT; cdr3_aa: CASSAGQGGYSNQPQHF
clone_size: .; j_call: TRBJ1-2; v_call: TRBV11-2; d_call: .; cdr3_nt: TGTGCCAGCAGCTTGGAAGGGGGTATTGGCTACACCTTC; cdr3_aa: CASSLEGGIGYTF
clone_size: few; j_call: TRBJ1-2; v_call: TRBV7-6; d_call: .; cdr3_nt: TGTGCCAGCAGCTTAAACGGAAACTATGGCTACACCTTC; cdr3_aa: CASSLNGNYGYTF
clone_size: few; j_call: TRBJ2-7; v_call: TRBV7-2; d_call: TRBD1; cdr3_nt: TGTGCCAGCAGCGTGGGACAGGGATTCTACGAGCAGTACTTC; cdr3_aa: CASSVGQGFYEQYF
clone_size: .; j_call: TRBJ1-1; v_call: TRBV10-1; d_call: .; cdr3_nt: TGCGCCAGCAGTGACCTGGGATTTGAAGCTTTCTTT; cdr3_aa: CASSDLGFEAFF
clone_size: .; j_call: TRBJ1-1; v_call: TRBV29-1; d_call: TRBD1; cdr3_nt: TGCAGCGTGCACAGGGGGTTGGTTGTCGACACTGAAGCTTTCTTT; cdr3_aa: CSVHRGLVVDTEAFF
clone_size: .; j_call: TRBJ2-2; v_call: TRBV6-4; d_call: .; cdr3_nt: TGTGCCAGCAGTGACTCGCAAGACACCGGGGAGCTGTTTTTT; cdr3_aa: CASSDSQDTGELFF
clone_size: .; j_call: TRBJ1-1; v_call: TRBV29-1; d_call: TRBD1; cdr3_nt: TGCAGCGTCTCAAAAGCCCCCGGGACAGGGGAAGCTTTCTTT; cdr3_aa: CSVSKAPGTGEAFF
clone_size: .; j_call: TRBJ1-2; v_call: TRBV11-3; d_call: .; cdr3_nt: TGTGCCAGCAGCGCCTTGGGCTACTATGGCTACACCTTC; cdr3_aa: CASSALGYYGYTF
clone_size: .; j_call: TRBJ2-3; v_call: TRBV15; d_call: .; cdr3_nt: TGTGCCATCGCCGGGGGCCAAACCACAGATACGCAGTATTTT; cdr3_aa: CAIAGGQTTDTQYF
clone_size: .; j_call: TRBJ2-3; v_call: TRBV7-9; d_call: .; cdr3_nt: TGTGCCAGCAGCTTAGAGGGAGGGGGCGCGCAGTATTTT; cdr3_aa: CASSLEGGGAQYF
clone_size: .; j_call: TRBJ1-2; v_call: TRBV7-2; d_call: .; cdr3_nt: TGTGCCAGCAGCCGCGGGTCGACAGTTATAGGTTCCGGCTACACCTTC; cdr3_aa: CASSRGSTVIGSGYTF